This T cell receptor beta chain was recovered during a study of Graves' ophthalmopathy and Graves' hyperthyroidism. Overall study results and limits: Appearing in blood as well were most expanded thyroid clonotypes above 0.001 frequency. Ophthalmopathy progression cases were predicted by the model with roughly 64% sensitivity and more than 72% specificity.

Moderate-to-severe activity, CAS at least 3, NOSPECS at least 4 and duration under 3 months characterized donors with ophthalmopathy. The CDR3 runs 17 residues. Per germline, CDR1 SGHAT and CDR2 FQNNGV. Trimming stripped 3 bases from V and 1 base from J, with 16 bases between. Only a few counts were recorded for this clonotype. The antigen remains unidentified. Amplification of TCR beta CDR3 regions used RNA transcripts. Second-round multiplex PCR followed a first-round RT-PCR using HTBI primers. TCRdb passed the multiplex PCR reads through MiXCR, listing each CDR3 protein once. The sample carries about 400,000 distinct CDR3 sequences, 15% to 20% recorded once.

The genes are TRBV11-2 and TRBJ2-4; TRBD1 or TRBD2 may be the D gene (6 bases each). Sequencing was performed on peripheral blood. The TCR originated in a young woman with Graves' ophthalmopathy. The CDR3 region has the DNA TGTGCCAGCAGCTTGGAAGGGGGGCTTAGGGCCAAAAACATTCAGTACTTC. Translating it yields CASSLEGGLRAKNIQYF.